The text below deals with one T cell receptor beta chain. The CDR3 consists of 15 residues. In germline, CDR1 is SGHVS, CDR2 FQNEAQ. V dropped 5 bases and J dropped 1; count of bases not matched to a gene: 2. The data were obtained in a study of control samples from healthy donors and cancer patients. Sequencing was performed with immunoSEQ multiplex PCR; in TCRdb, only in-frame clones are kept and a portion is missing. The sample records tens of thousands of clones, approximately 82% being singletons. Sequenced sample: blood. The sequence came from a man between 60 and 70 years old in good health. The rearrangement joins TRBV7-8 to TRBJ2-1; 10 bases fit TRBD2. The CDR3 spells CASSPSGGSYNEQFF. In nucleotides, the CDR3 is TGTGCCAGCAGCCCTAGCGGGGGATCCTACAATGAGCAGTTCTTC.